This T cell receptor beta chain was sequenced in a study of cytomegalovirus exposure and HLA in healthy donors. Germline values: CDR1 MGHRA, CDR2 YSYEKL. The CDR3 runs 14 residues. Trimming removed 3 bases from V and 7 bases from J, with 13 bases in between. Notes on the study in general: TCR beta V- and J-gene trimming, according to a later analysis, was linked to a missense DCLRE1C variant. The study recorded 160 or so TCR beta chains that were cytomegalovirus-associated.

A remark on this clone: Its antigen is undetermined.

The PCR contained 60 Vbeta and 13 Jbeta primers. Some clones are missing from TCRdb's copy, which holds only in-frame ones; the method was immunoSEQ multiplex PCR. The sample gives 100,000 to 150,000 clones, roughly a tenth of which show up once; 3.5% to 5% is in the top ten. The sequence was collected from a woman aged 18-35 years in good health and CMV-seropositive. The rearrangement links TRBV4-1 to TRBJ2-1, with a weak D call TRBD2 (6 bases). The sample taken for sequencing was PBMCs. Here the CDR3 reads CASSQVGSGNEQFF. The CDR3 DNA sequence: TGCGCCAGCAGCCAGGTTGGTAGCGGTAATGAGCAGTTCTTC.